The source of this T cell receptor (beta chain) is a study of control samples from healthy donors and cancer patients. The length of the CDR3 is 14 residues. CDR1 and CDR2 from the germline V gene are KGHDR and SFDVKD. With 6 bases removed from V and 3 bases from J, the gap between germline ends came to 13 bases. The method was immunoSEQ multiplex PCR; TCRdb's version includes in-frame clones alone and lacks a portion of them. In the table there are about 86,000 clones, 85% to 95% of which are singletons. This clone has only a few counts. The chain combines TRBV24-1 with TRBJ1-2, with unresolved D. The source of this sequence is a woman aged 25 to 39 in good health. Material for sequencing was blood. The CDR3 sequence: CATSPPGFHYGYTF. CDR3 DNA: TGTGCCACCAGTCCCCCGGGCTTCCACTATGGCTACACCTTC.